This TCR beta chain was recovered during a study of shared clonotypes between healthy human individuals. Regarding the study as a whole: Represented diversity, genetic and exposure-history alike, was limited by few donors.

Sequencing was at deep level. Data came from immunoSEQ multiplex PCR; TCRdb stores just in-frame clones and leaves some out. The repertoire holds hundreds of thousands of clones, 75% to 85% seen once, with about 13% in the top ten. Notes on this clone: Its antigen is currently unknown.

The CDR3 sequence is 14 residues long. V was shortened by 2 bases and J by 4 bases, with 12 bases between the two germline ends. Germline CDR1 and CDR2: GTSNPN and SVGIG (reference sequence). Donors comprised healthy HIV-negative adults lacking recent acute infections or vaccinations. The sample was PBMCs. The gene calls are TRBV30 and TRBJ2-1, with D maybe TRBD2 (5 bases). The clonotype comes from a woman in her thirties or forties in good health. Some clones in this sample may be carry-over from other donors' samples. CDR3 DNA: TGTGCCTGGAGTCCCGGGATGGGGTACAATGAGCAGTTCTTC. This translates into CAWSPGMGYNEQFF. The entire variable domain, with the rest obtained from reference TRBV30 and TRBJ2-1, is as follows: SQTIHQWPATLVQPVGSPLSLECTVEGTSNPNLYWYRQAAGRGLQLLFYSVGIGQISSEVPQNLSASRPQDRQFILSSKKLLLSDSGFYLCAWSPGMGYNEQFFGPGTRLTVL.